These T cell receptor beta chains were read from a single sample in a study of T-cell memory formation after mild COVID-19. TCRdb reprocessed the 5' RACE reads via MiXCR and lists one record per CDR3 protein. The sample contains roughly 600,000 distinct CDR3 sequences, over 15% of which appear only once. The sample comprised PBMCs or a T cell subset sorted from them (not recorded which). These receptors all stem from an adult woman who had mild COVID-19 (a few samples of this study predate the infection). Cell type and time point are not known. CDR3s include the opening cysteine and the closing phenylalanine or tryptophan. The D gene is left open where the match is weak. Clone size is shown for a subset of rows, as once, few, many or a class of expanded clone.

j_call v_call d_call clone_size cdr3_aa cdr3_nt
TRBJ2-2 TRBV24-1 . . CATSDSHRDTGELFF TGTGCCACCAGTGATTCCCACAGGGACACCGGGGAGCTGTTTTTT
TRBJ1-1 TRBV5-6 . few CASSLAGGSAEAFF TGTGCCAGCAGCTTAGCGGGGGGCAGCGCTGAAGCTTTCTTT
TRBJ2-3 TRBV6-2/TRBV6-3 . few CASSLQGFGTDTQYF TGTGCCAGCAGTTTACAGGGATTCGGCACAGATACGCAGTATTTT
TRBJ2-3 TRBV24-1 TRBD1 . CATSDRDRGFYTDTQYF TGTGCCACCAGTGACCGAGACAGGGGGTTTTACACAGATACGCAGTATTTT
TRBJ2-5 TRBV5-1 . . CASSLVNFQETQYF TGCGCCAGCAGCTTGGTCAACTTCCAAGAGACCCAGTACTTC
TRBJ2-7 TRBV12-3/TRBV12-4 . . CASSSTLRGPGEQYF TGTGCCAGCAGTTCCACCCTCAGAGGGCCCGGGGAGCAGTACTTC
TRBJ1-1 TRBV20-1 TRBD1 few CSARAGGRIPMNTEAFF TGCAGTGCTAGAGCAGGGGGGAGAATCCCCATGAACACTGAAGCTTTCTTT
TRBJ2-5 TRBV9 . . CASSVGPSGAEETQYF TGTGCCAGCAGCGTAGGCCCCTCAGGGGCGGAAGAGACCCAGTACTTC
TRBJ2-2 TRBV6-5 . . CASSPNEGEIRNTGELFF TGTGCCAGCAGTCCCAACGAGGGGGAGATACGGAACACCGGGGAGCTGTTTTTT
TRBJ1-2 TRBV5-1 TRBD1 many CASSRGQGTYGYTF TGCGCCAGCAGCCGGGGACAGGGGACCTATGGCTACACCTTC
TRBJ2-1 TRBV12-3/TRBV12-4 . few CASSLTADEQFF TGTGCCAGCAGCTTGACAGCGGACGAGCAGTTCTTC
TRBJ1-2 TRBV5-1 . many CASSLRSAEAGYGYTF TGCGCCAGCAGCTTGCGGTCAGCCGAGGCGGGGTATGGCTACACCTTC
TRBJ2-7 TRBV29-1 . few CSVEKGTAYEQYF TGCAGCGTTGAAAAAGGGACGGCATACGAGCAGTACTTC
TRBJ2-3 TRBV24-1 TRBD2 few CATSAPLAGGPADTQYF TGTGCCACCAGTGCCCCACTAGCGGGGGGTCCTGCAGATACGCAGTATTTT
TRBJ2-3 TRBV4-2 TRBD1 . CASSQTGQNTDTQYF TGTGCCAGCAGCCAAACGGGACAGAACACAGATACGCAGTATTTT
TRBJ2-2 TRBV7-9 . few CASIDNTGELFF TGTGCCAGCATCGACAACACCGGGGAGCTGTTTTTT
TRBJ2-1 TRBV11-2 . few CASSLVGVRYNEQFF TGTGCCAGCAGCTTAGTTGGGGTTCGCTACAATGAGCAGTTCTTC
TRBJ1-5 TRBV18 TRBD1 . CASSDGQGAAQPQHF TGTGCCAGCTCAGACGGACAGGGGGCGGCTCAGCCCCAGCATTTT
TRBJ2-1 TRBV6-5 TRBD1 few CASIRTGGSYNEQFF TGTGCCAGCATTCGGACAGGGGGCTCCTACAATGAGCAGTTCTTC
TRBJ1-6 TRBV3-1 TRBD1 . CASSQGISGTDNSPLHF TGTGCCAGCAGCCAGGGAATAAGCGGGACAGATAATTCACCCCTCCACTTT
TRBJ1-1 TRBV12-3/TRBV12-4 . few CASTLGGAGEAFF TGTGCCAGCACATTAGGCGGGGCAGGGGAAGCTTTCTTT
TRBJ1-1 TRBV7-9 . . CASSLGFRVNTEAFF TGTGCCAGCAGCTTAGGATTCCGGGTGAACACTGAAGCTTTCTTT
TRBJ1-1 TRBV27 . few CASSFYTNTEAFF TGTGCCAGCAGTTTCTACACCAACACTGAAGCTTTCTTT
TRBJ2-1 TRBV20-1 . few CSAKALLAQDPLGLYNEQFF TGCAGTGCTAAGGCTCTCCTCGCACAGGACCCCTTGGGGCTATACAATGAGCAGTTCTTC
TRBJ2-1 TRBV7-9 TRBD1 few CASSQVAGTGYNEQFF TGTGCCAGCAGCCAAGTAGCCGGGACAGGTTACAATGAGCAGTTCTTC